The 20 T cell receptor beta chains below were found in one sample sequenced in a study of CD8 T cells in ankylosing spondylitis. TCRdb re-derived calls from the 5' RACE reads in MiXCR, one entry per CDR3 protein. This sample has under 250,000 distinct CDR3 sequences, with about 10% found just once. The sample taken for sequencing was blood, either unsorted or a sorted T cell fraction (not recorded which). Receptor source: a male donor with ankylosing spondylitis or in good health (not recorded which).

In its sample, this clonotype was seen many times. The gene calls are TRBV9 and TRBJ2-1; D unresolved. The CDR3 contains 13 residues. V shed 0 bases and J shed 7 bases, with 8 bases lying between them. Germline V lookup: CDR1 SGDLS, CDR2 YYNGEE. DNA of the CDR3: TGTGCCAGCAGCGTAGCCGGGTGGAATGAGCAGTTCTTC. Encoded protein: CASSVAGWNEQFF. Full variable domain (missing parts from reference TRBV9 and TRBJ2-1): DSGVTQTPKHLITATGQRVTLRCSPRSGDLSVYWYQQSLDQGLQFLIQYYNGEERAKGNILERFSAQQFPDLHSELNLSSLELGDSALYFCASSVAGWNEQFFGPGTRLTVL.

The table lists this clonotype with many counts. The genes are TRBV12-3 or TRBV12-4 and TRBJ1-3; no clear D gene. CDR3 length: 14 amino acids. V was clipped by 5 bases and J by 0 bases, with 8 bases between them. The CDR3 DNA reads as TGTGCCAGCAGTCCCCAAAGCTCTGGAAACACCATATATTTT. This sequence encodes CASSPQSSGNTIYF.

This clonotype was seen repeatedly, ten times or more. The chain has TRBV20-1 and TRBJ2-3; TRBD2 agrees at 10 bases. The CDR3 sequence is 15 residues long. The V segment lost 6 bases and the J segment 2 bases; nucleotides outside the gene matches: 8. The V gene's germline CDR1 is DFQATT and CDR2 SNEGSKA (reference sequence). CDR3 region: CSAETTSGATDTQYF. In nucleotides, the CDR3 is TGCAGTGCCGAGACCACTAGCGGGGCCACAGATACGCAGTATTTT.

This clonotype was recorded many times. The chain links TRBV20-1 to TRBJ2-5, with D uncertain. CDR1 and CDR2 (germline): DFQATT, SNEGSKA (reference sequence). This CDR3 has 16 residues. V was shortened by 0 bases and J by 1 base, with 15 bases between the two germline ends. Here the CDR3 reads CSARDGAPWGQETQYF. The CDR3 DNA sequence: TGCAGTGCTAGAGATGGAGCGCCCTGGGGCCAAGAGACCCAGTACTTC.

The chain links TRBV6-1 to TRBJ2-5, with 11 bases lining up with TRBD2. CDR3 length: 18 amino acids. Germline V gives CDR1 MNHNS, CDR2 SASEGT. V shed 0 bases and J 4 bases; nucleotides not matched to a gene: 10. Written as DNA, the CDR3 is TGTGCCAGCAGTGAAGCCCTAGCGGGAGGCCCCTCAGGAGAGACCCAGTACTTC. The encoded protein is CASSEALAGGPSGETQYF.

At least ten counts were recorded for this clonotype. DNA for the CDR3: TGCAGTGCTTCCCTTTCGGAGGGCACTGAAGCTTTCTTT. Its translation is CSASLSEGTEAFF. The genes are TRBV20-1 and TRBJ1-1, with D hard to call. The V gene's germline CDR1 is DFQATT and CDR2 SNEGSKA (reference sequence). The V gene lost 5 bases and the J gene lost 4 bases, with 14 bases spanning the gap. CDR3 size: 13 residues.

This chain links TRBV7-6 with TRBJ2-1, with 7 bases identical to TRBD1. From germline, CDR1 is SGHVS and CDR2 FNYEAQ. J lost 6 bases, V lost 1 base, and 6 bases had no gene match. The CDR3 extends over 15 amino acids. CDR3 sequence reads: CASSLGTGGLNEQFF. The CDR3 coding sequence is TGTGCCAGCAGCTTAGGGACAGGCGGGCTCAATGAGCAGTTCTTC.

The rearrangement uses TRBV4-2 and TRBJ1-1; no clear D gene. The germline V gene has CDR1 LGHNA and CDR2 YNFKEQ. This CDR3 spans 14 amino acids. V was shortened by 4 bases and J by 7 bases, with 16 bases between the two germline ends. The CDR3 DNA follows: TGTGCCAGCAGCCCTGGGCCCCTAGCCGGTGAAGCTTTCTTT. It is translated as CASSPGPLAGEAFF.

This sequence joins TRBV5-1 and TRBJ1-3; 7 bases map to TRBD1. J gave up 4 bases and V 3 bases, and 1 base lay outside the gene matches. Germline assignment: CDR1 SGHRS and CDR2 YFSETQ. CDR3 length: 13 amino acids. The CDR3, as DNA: TGCGCCAGCAGCTCGGGACAGGGAAACACCATATATTTT. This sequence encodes CASSSGQGNTIYF.

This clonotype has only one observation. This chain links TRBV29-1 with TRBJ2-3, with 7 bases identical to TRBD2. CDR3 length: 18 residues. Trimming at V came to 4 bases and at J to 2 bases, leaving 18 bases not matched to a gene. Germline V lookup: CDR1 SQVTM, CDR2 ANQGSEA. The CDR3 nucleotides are TGCAGCGTTGTGATGGGCGGGGGACGCCGGACATACACAGATACGCAGTATTTT. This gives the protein CSVVMGGGRRTYTDTQYF.

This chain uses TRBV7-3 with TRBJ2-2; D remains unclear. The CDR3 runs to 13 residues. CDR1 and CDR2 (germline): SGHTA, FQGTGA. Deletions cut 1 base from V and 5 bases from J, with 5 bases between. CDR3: CASSLRTTGELFF. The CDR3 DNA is TGTGCCAGCAGCTTAAGGACGACCGGGGAGCTGTTTTTT.

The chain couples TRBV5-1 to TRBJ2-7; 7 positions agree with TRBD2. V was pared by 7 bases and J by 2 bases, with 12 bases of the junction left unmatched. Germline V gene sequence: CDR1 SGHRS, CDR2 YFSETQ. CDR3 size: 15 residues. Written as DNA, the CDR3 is TGCGCCAGCGCCAATTGGAGGGAGGGCCCCTACGAGCAGTACTTC. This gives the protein CASANWREGPYEQYF.

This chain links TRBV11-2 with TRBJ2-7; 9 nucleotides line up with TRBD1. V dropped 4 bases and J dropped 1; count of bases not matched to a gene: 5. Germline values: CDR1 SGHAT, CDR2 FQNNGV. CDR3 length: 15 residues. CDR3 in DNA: TGTGCCAGCAGCTCAGAGACAGGGGGATCCTACGAGCAGTACTTC. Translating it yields CASSSETGGSYEQYF.

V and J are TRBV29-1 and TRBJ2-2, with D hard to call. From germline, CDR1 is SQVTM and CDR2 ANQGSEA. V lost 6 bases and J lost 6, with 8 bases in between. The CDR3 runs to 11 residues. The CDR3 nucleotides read TGCAGCGTCCGTTACGCCGGGGAGCTGTTTTTT. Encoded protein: CSVRYAGELFF.

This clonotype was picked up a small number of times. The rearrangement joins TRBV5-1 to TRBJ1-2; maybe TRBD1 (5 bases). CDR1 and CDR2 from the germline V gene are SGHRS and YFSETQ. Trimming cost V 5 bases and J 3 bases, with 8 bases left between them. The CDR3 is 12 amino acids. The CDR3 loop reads CASSSRDYGYTF. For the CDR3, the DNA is TGCGCCAGCAGTAGCAGGGACTATGGCTACACCTTC.

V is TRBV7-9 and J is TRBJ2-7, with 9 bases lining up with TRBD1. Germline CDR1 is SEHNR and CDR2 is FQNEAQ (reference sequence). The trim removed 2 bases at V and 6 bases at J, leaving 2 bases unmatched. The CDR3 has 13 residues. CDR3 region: CASSLTGGSEQYF. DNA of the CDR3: TGTGCCAGCAGCTTAACAGGGGGCTCCGAGCAGTACTTC.

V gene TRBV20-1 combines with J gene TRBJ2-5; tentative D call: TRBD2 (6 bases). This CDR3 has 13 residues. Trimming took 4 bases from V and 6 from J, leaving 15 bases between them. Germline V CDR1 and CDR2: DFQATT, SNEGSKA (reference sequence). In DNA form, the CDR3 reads TGCAGTGCTATGATAGCGGCCATAAAGACCCAGTACTTC. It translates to CSAMIAAIKTQYF.

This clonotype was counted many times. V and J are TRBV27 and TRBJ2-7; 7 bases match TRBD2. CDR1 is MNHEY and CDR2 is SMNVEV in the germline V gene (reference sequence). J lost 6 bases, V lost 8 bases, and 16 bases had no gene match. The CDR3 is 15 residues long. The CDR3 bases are TGTGCCAGCGGTCCCCCACCGGGACTACCTCCCGAGCAGTACTTC. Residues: CASGPPPGLPPEQYF.

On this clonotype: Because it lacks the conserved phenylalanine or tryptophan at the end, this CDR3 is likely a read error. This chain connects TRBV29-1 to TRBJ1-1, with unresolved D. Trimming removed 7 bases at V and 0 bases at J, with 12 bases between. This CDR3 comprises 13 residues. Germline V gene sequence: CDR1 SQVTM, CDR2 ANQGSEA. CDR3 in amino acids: CSGGTTMNTEAFL. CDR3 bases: TGCAGCGGGGGTACGACCATGAACACTGAAGCTTTCCTT.

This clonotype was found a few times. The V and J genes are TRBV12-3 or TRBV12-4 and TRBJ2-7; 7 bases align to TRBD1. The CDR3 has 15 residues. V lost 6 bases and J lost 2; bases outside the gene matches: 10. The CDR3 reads CASRPGTATTYEQYF. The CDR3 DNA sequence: TGTGCCAGCAGGCCCGGGACAGCCACCACCTACGAGCAGTACTTC.